Listed below are T cell receptor beta chains from one sample, sequenced in a study of blood T cell repertoires in COVID-19. Generated by immunoSEQ multiplex PCR, the TCRdb table keeps only in-frame clones and is missing some. The table shows more than 95,000 clones, with 81% occurring only once. The sequenced sample consisted of peripheral blood. These receptors originate from a man aged 80 or over with acute or convalescent COVID-19. Each CDR3 is given with its conserved first and last residue. D genes are given only for firm matches. Clone size is not always given. Where it is, it says once, few, many or a class for expanded clones.

-,TRBV6-1,14,TRBJ1-4,-,CASSDPLPNEKLFF,TGTGCCAGCAGTGATCCCCTCCCGAATGAAAAACTGTTTTTT
-,TRBV4-1,16,TRBJ2-3,-,CASSQVRQAGTDTQYF,TGCGCCAGCAGCCAAGTGAGACAGGCTGGCACAGATACGCAGTATTTT
TRBD1,TRBV5-1,14,TRBJ1-6,-,CASSFSGGDSPLHF,TGCGCCAGCAGCTTTTCAGGGGGTGATTCACCCCTCCACTTT
-,TRBV4-2,17,TRBJ1-3,few,CASSQEPDTFSGNTIYF,TGTGCCAGCAGCCAAGAGCCTGACACGTTCTCTGGAAACACCATATATTTT
TRBD2,TRBV7-9,17,TRBJ2-1,-,CASSTTAGLAGINEQFF,TGTGCCAGCAGCACTACGGCTGGACTAGCGGGGATCAATGAGCAGTTCTTC
-,TRBV5-4,15,TRBJ2-1,-,CASGLTGHSYNEQFF,TGTGCCAGCGGCCTGACCGGACATTCCTACAATGAGCAGTTCTTC
TRBD2,TRBV5-5,17,TRBJ2-6,-,CASSKGLFPSGANVLTF,TGTGCCAGCAGCAAGGGACTATTCCCCTCTGGGGCCAACGTCCTGACTTTC
-,TRBV27,14,TRBJ2-7,-,CASSLAVSSYEQYF,TGTGCCAGCAGTTTGGCAGTCAGCTCCTACGAGCAGTACTTC
-,TRBV24-1,12,TRBJ2-1,-,CATSDYNNEQFF,TGTGCCACCAGTGATTACAACAATGAGCAGTTCTTC
TRBD1,TRBV6-6,13,TRBJ1-2,few,CASSDGQGEGYTF,TGTGCCAGCAGCGACGGACAGGGAGAGGGCTACACCTTC
TRBD1,TRBV28,14,TRBJ1-4,-,CASSLSGQGRKLFF,TGTGCCAGCAGTTTATCAGGACAGGGGCGAAAACTGTTTTTT
-,TRBV5-1,14,TRBJ2-6,-,CASSLGTGANVLTF,TGCGCCAGCAGCTTGGGGACAGGGGCCAACGTCCTGACTTTC
TRBD1,TRBV5-4,14,TRBJ1-2,-,CASSSGQEIYGYTF,TGTGCCAGCAGCTCGGGACAGGAGATTTATGGCTACACCTTC
-,TRBV19,14,TRBJ1-5,-,CASNPSKRGQPQHF,TGTGCCAGTAACCCATCCAAAAGGGGTCAGCCCCAGCATTTT
-,TRBV18,17,TRBJ1-1,-,CASSPLGAQGVNTEAFF,TGTGCCAGCTCACCACTCGGGGCACAGGGAGTGAACACTGAAGCTTTCTTT
TRBD1,TRBV2,12,TRBJ2-7,-,CASRSDREELYF,TGTGCCAGCAGGAGCGACAGGGAAGAACTGTACTTC